The 17 T cell receptor beta chains given below trace back to one sample, sequenced in a study of OX40 agonist ivuxolimab in advanced cancers. The table came from immunoSEQ multiplex PCR; TCRdb's copy has only in-frame clones and leaves some out. The sample holds approximately 76,000 clones, approximately 86% seen once. The starting material was CD4+ or CD8+ T cells sorted from blood, obtained in a trial of the OX40 agonist ivuxolimab. The receptors originated from an adult with an advanced solid tumor such as melanoma, head and neck, liver or kidney cancer.

The rearrangement joins TRBV6-6 to TRBJ1-4; weak D call: TRBD1 (5 bases). From germline, CDR1 is MNHNY and CDR2 SVGAGI (reference sequence). This CDR3 contains 14 residues. V shed 2 bases and J shed 5 bases, with 9 bases lying between them. The CDR3 DNA follows: TGTGCCAGCAGTTACGACAGAAGAAATGAAAAACTGTTTTTT. It yields the protein CASSYDRRNEKLFF.

V gene TRBV2 combines with J gene TRBJ1-5, with 8 bases that match TRBD1. Germline CDR1 is SNHLY and CDR2 is FYNNEI. Trimming removed 8 bases from V and 1 base from J; junction bases left unmatched: 4. There are 14 residues in the CDR3. CDR3 residues: CASGRTGSNQPQHF. The CDR3 coding sequence is TGTGCCAGCGGGAGGACAGGGAGCAATCAGCCCCAGCATTTT. The full variable domain, rest sourced from reference TRBV2 and TRBJ1-5, is EPEVTQTPSHQVTQMGQEVILRCVPISNHLYFYWYRQILGQKVEFLVSFYNNEISEKSEIFDDQFSVERPDGSNFTLKIRSTKLEDSAMYFCASGRTGSNQPQHFGDGTRLSIL.

The J gene is TRBJ2-6, the V gene TRBV18, with D maybe TRBD2 (5 bases). V lost 2 bases to trimming and J lost 2 bases, with 13 bases between them. Germline CDR1 reads KGHSH; CDR2 reads LQKENI. There are 17 residues in the CDR3. DNA for the CDR3: TGTGCCAGCTCACCAGGCGGAGGAATCGCTGGGGCCAACGTCCTGACTTTC. This gives the protein CASSPGGGIAGANVLTF.

A remark on this clone: Within the sample, other DNA sequences also encode this same CDR3. This chain connects TRBV7-3 to TRBJ2-7; D is perhaps TRBD2 (7 bases). V gave up 5 bases and J gave up 4 bases, with 15 bases separating them. CDR1 SGHTA and CDR2 FQGTGA come from the germline V gene. The CDR3 sequence is 14 residues long. This CDR3 is CASSVTGGLYEQYF. CDR3 nucleotide sequence: TGTGCCAGCAGCGTTACCGGGGGGCTATACGAGCAGTACTTC.

The rearrangement uses TRBV6-5 and TRBJ2-1, with a weak D call TRBD2 (6 bases). The ends were cut back, 6 bases at V and 4 bases at J, with 16 bases in the middle. The CDR3 is made up of 15 amino acids. Germline V CDR1 and CDR2: MNHEY, SVGAGI. The CDR3 loop is CASSHGGAKYNEQFF. Written as DNA, the CDR3 is TGTGCCAGCAGCCACGGAGGGGCTAAATACAATGAGCAGTTCTTC.

The chain is built from TRBV7-9 and TRBJ2-4; TRBD1 agrees at 8 bases. There are 15 residues in the CDR3. With V trimmed by 0 bases and J by 5 bases, 3 bases remained unmatched. Germline CDR1 and CDR2: SEHNR and FQNEAQ (reference sequence). CDR3 residues: CASSLASGGENIQYF. The DNA for the CDR3 is TGTGCCAGCAGCTTAGCTTCAGGGGGCGAAAACATTCAGTACTTC. Complete variable domain (other parts from reference TRBV7-9 and TRBJ2-4): DTGVSQNPRHKITKRGQNVTFRCDPISEHNRLYWYRQTLGQGPEFLTYFQNEAQLEKSRLLSDRFSAERPKGSFSTLEIQRTEQGDSAMYLCASSLASGGENIQYFGAGTRLSVL.

V gene TRBV29-1 combines with J gene TRBJ2-2; 7 positions agree with TRBD1. V gave up 4 bases and J gave up 4 bases; unmatched junction bases: 6. This CDR3 is built from 14 residues. Germline V CDR1 and CDR2: SQVTM, ANQGSEA. CDR3 sequence: CSVGGRGITGELFF. In DNA form, the CDR3 reads TGCAGCGTTGGGGGCAGGGGGATCACCGGGGAGCTGTTTTTT.

The chain links TRBV14 to TRBJ1-1, with no clear D. Trimming took off 0 bases at V and 11 bases at J, with 13 bases between the two ends. The CDR3 extends over 13 amino acids. Per germline, CDR1 SGHDN and CDR2 FVKESK. In DNA form, the CDR3 reads TGTGCCAGCAGCCAAGATAGGCGGACTCGGGCTTTCTTT. The encoded protein is CASSQDRRTRAFF.

The gene calls are TRBV28 and TRBJ1-1; D not certain. Germline V gene lookup returns CDR1 MDHEN and CDR2 SYDVKM. Trimming pared 6 bases from V and 3 bases from J, leaving 11 bases between. The CDR3 has 13 residues. Here the CDR3 DNA reads TGTGCCAGCAGCCGCGTCTGGGACACTGAAGCTTTCTTT. This translates into CASSRVWDTEAFF.

DNA of the CDR3: TGTGCCAGCAGCGCGTTACAGGGCGCAGATACGCAGTATTTT. Its translation is CASSALQGADTQYF. V usage is TRBV9 and J usage is TRBJ2-3; a possible D gene is TRBD1 (6 bases). Trimming left V 3 bases short and J 4 bases short, with 12 bases between. The CDR3 is 14 residues long. Germline CDR1 SGDLS, CDR2 YYNGEE.

The CDR3 region has the DNA TGTGCCAGCAGTGAAAACCGAGGGAGGCAAGAGACCCAGTACTTC. It encodes CASSENRGRQETQYF. V gene TRBV6-1 combines with J gene TRBJ2-5, with D possibly being TRBD2 (6 bases). The CDR3 covers 15 residues. Germline CDR1 and CDR2: MNHNS and SASEGT. V dropped 2 bases and J dropped 2 bases, with 12 bases sitting between them.

The CDR3 DNA reads TGTGCCAGCAGTTTCTCGGGGGCTTTTAACTATGGCTACACCTTC. Translated: CASSFSGAFNYGYTF. The chain is built from TRBV28 and TRBJ1-2, with D possibly matching TRBD1 (6 bases). V shed 3 bases and J shed 1 base, with 12 bases lying between them. The CDR3 length is 15 residues. The germline CDR1 and CDR2 sequences are MDHEN and SYDVKM.

V is TRBV18 and J is TRBJ2-1; D gene unclear. The CDR3 covers 14 residues. Germline V lookup: CDR1 KGHSH, CDR2 LQKENI. The ends were cut back, 3 bases at V and 4 bases at J, with 10 bases in the middle. The CDR3, as DNA: TGTGCCAGCTCACCTCCTCCAGCATACAATGAGCAGTTCTTC. This gives the protein CASSPPPAYNEQFF.

This chain joins TRBV6-9 and TRBJ1-2; D is ambiguous. With 7 bases removed from V and 8 bases from J, the gap between germline ends came to 14 bases. Germline V gene data show CDR1 as MNHGY and CDR2 as SVAAGI. CDR3 size: 12 residues. The CDR3 DNA reads as TGTGCCAGCACTCTGAATTCGGCGGGCTACACCTTC. The encoded protein is CASTLNSAGYTF.

This clone appeared a single time. The gene calls are TRBV5-4 and TRBJ1-5; D is uncertain. The germline V gene has CDR1 SGHNT and CDR2 YYREEE (reference sequence). This CDR3 is built from 15 residues. Trimming removed 0 bases from V and 2 bases from J, with 9 bases in between. The CDR3 nucleotides are TGTGCCAGCAGCTTGGGGAGGGATGGCAATCAGCCCCAGCATTTT. Amino acid sequence: CASSLGRDGNQPQHF. Supplemented by reference TRBV5-4 and TRBJ1-5, the full variable domain reads ETGVTQSPTHLIKTRGQQVTLRCSSQSGHNTVSWYQQALGQGPQFIFQYYREEENGRGNFPPRFSGLQFPNYSSELNVNALELDDSALYLCASSLGRDGNQPQHFGDGTRLSIL.

This CDR3 is CASSVVMGSGANVLTF. The CDR3 bases are TGTGCCAGCAGCGTAGTAATGGGGAGTGGGGCCAACGTCCTGACTTTC. The chain recombines TRBV9 with TRBJ2-6, with D perhaps TRBD2 (5 bases). Deletions cut 0 bases from V and 3 bases from J, with 10 bases between. CDR1 is SGDLS and CDR2 is YYNGEE in the germline V gene. The length of the CDR3 is 16 residues.

This clone was counted a single time. The chain employs TRBV5-4 and TRBJ1-1, with D possibly TRBD1 on 6 matching bases. Deletions cut 5 bases from V and 4 bases from J, with 15 bases between. The CDR3 contains 14 residues. CDR1 and CDR2 from the germline V gene are SGHNT and YYREEE (reference sequence). In nucleotides, the CDR3 is TGTGCCAGCAGAAATGGACAGCGGGGCACTGAAGCTTTCTTT. Translating gives CASRNGQRGTEAFF.